This section outlines one T cell receptor (beta chain) sequence together with its context. The antigen is undetermined. The data originate from a study of T cell responses to AZD1222 COVID-19 vaccine. Across the whole study: Recipients boosted at about 4 weeks or about 12 weeks are pooled. General observations from the study: The donor cohort was predominantly white British with a female majority, and clonal diversity may have been underestimated. Repertoire sampling was restricted to post-peak T cell response timepoints. As reported, nearly half of all spike-specific TCRs target variant regions that are unmutated.

The repertoire was sequenced with immunoSEQ multiplex PCR; TCRdb's copy has only in-frame clones and lacks some. The sample consists of approximately 100,000 clones, 90% of them appearing once. This CDR3 is built from 15 residues. V shed 5 bases and J shed 4 bases, with 15 bases lying between them. Per the germline V gene, CDR1 is MNHEY and CDR2 is SVGEGT. The sequencing here drew on peripheral blood, taken on day 0 of AZD1222 vaccination. V gene TRBV6-2 or TRBV6-3 combines with J gene TRBJ1-5; D is undetermined. The clonotype was recovered from an adult in good health. CDR3 DNA: TGTGCCAGCAGTGACGGACTTTCCGGGAATCAGCCCCAGCATTTT. Translated, it gives CASSDGLSGNQPQHF.